The TCR beta chain under discussion was sequenced for a study of control samples from healthy donors and cancer patients. Germline CDR1 LNHDA, CDR2 SQIVND (reference sequence). This CDR3 is built from 11 residues. V dropped 7 bases and J dropped 10 bases, with 11 bases sitting between them. Clones were read by immunoSEQ multiplex PCR, and TCRdb kept only the in-frame ones, dropping some. The sample records 150,000 to 200,000 clones, 91% being singletons. What was sequenced was blood. This chain joins TRBV19 and TRBJ1-5; D is undetermined. This TCR derives from a woman aged 25 to 39 in good health. The CDR3 sequence is CASIRTSPQHF. The CDR3 nucleotides read TGTGCCAGTATTCGGACTTCCCCCCAGCATTTT.